The 15 T cell receptor beta chains below come from one sample, sequenced in a study of regulatory and conventional T cells in breast cancer. MiXCR, run by TCRdb on the PCR reads, gives a single entry per CDR3 protein. The sample gives more than 15,000 distinct CDR3 sequences, about 32% of which show up once; less than 2% is in the top ten. The sequencing input was conventional T cells from blood. The receptor source for this set is a female donor in good health.

Sample share makes this clonotype medium-sized. The rearrangement joins TRBV2 to TRBJ1-1; weak D call: TRBD1 (5 bases). Germline-derived CDR1 and CDR2 are SNHLY and FYNNEI. The germline V and J ends were trimmed by 6 bases and 3 bases, with 17 bases remaining between them. The CDR3 totals 15 residues. Written as DNA, the CDR3 is TGTGCCAGCAGCGATACCGGGACTAGGTACACTGAAGCTTTCTTT. It codes for CASSDTGTRYTEAFF. The complete variable domain, with remaining parts taken from reference TRBV2 and TRBJ1-1, reads EPEVTQTPSHQVTQMGQEVILRCVPISNHLYFYWYRQILGQKVEFLVSFYNNEISEKSEIFDDQFSVERPDGSNFTLKIRSTKLEDSAMYFCASSDTGTRYTEAFFGQGTRLTVV.

This chain uses TRBV9 with TRBJ2-5, with unresolved D. The CDR3 is made up of 13 amino acids. The V gene lost 1 base and the J gene lost 3 bases, with 7 bases spanning the gap. Looked up from germline, CDR1 is SGDLS and CDR2 is YYNGEE. CDR3 bases: TGTGCCAGCAGCGTATCGGCAGAAGAGACCCAGTACTTC. Translating gives CASSVSAEETQYF.

V is TRBV6-5 and J is TRBJ1-4; 7 nucleotides align to TRBD1. Germline V CDR1 and CDR2: MNHEY, SVGAGI. The V gene end was trimmed by 6 bases and the J gene end by 0 bases; junction bases not matched to a gene: 4. CDR3 length: 15 amino acids. The chain's CDR3 is CASRTGETTNEKLFF. The CDR3 bases are TGTGCCAGCAGAACAGGGGAGACAACTAATGAAAAACTGTTTTTT.

This chain links TRBV18 with TRBJ2-1; maybe TRBD1 (7 bases). The CDR3 has 16 amino acids. Germline CDR1 KGHSH, CDR2 LQKENI. V gave up 0 bases and J gave up 6 bases, with 15 bases separating them. In nucleotides, the CDR3 is TGTGCCAGCTCACCACCGGCGGGGACAGCCGGCAATGAGCAGTTCTTC. Encoded protein: CASSPPAGTAGNEQFF.

This clonotype came up a few times. This chain uses TRBV20-1 with TRBJ2-3, with 8 bases lining up with TRBD2. V shed 6 bases, J shed 1 base, and the junction held 3 bases outside the gene matches. Germline V gene data show CDR1 as DFQATT and CDR2 as SNEGSKA (reference sequence). The CDR3 loop spans 13 amino acids. CDR3: CSAPGGRTDTQYF. The CDR3 bases are TGCAGTGCCCCGGGGGGGCGCACAGATACGCAGTATTTT.

This clonotype was counted only a few times. The chain is built from TRBV6-2 or TRBV6-3 and TRBJ2-6; 7 bases map to TRBD1. V was pared by 4 bases and J by 3 bases, with 6 bases of the junction left unmatched. CDR3 size: 16 residues. Germline V gene data show CDR1 as MNHEY and CDR2 as SVGEGT. CDR3: CASSSTGVSGANVLTF. As DNA, the CDR3 is TGTGCCAGCAGTTCCACAGGGGTCAGTGGGGCCAACGTCCTGACTTTC.

The chain has TRBV6-2 or TRBV6-3 and TRBJ1-5, with D perhaps matching TRBD1 (5 bases). The germline CDR1 and CDR2 sequences are MNHEY and SVGEGT. The CDR3 runs to 14 residues. V lost 2 bases and J lost 2, with 7 bases in between. The CDR3: CASSYGGGNQPQHF. CDR3 DNA sequence: TGTGCCAGCAGTTACGGGGGAGGCAATCAGCCCCAGCATTTT.

The chain has TRBV12-5 and TRBJ2-5; 9 bases are shared with TRBD2. This CDR3 has 15 residues. The V gene end was trimmed by 2 bases and the J gene end by 5 bases; junction bases not matched to a gene: 6. CDR1 LGHNT and CDR2 FRNRAP come from the germline V gene. The CDR3 nucleotides read TGTGCTAGTGGTTTGTTTGGCGGGGGGGCCGAGACCCAGTACTTC. It yields the protein CASGLFGGGAETQYF. Full variable domain (outside the CDR3, taken from reference TRBV12-5 and TRBJ2-5): DARVTQTPRHKVTEMGQEVTMRCQPILGHNTVFWYRQTMMQGLELLAYFRNRAPLDDSGMPKDRFSAEMPDATLATLKIQPSEPRDSAVYFCASGLFGGGAETQYFGPGTRLLVL.

This clonotype ranks as medium-sized. This chain links TRBV12-3 or TRBV12-4 with TRBJ1-2, with D hard to call. The CDR3 consists of 12 residues. Trimming left V 6 bases short and J 11 bases short, with 16 bases between. In nucleotides, the CDR3 is TGTGCCAGCAGAGGGCGGGAAATCGGTTACACCTTC. Its protein product is CASRGREIGYTF.

The V gene is TRBV7-2, the J gene TRBJ2-3, with D uncertain. V lost 0 bases and J 6 bases, leaving 1 base between the germline ends. Germline CDR1 is SGHTA and CDR2 is FQGNSA. The CDR3 loop spans 11 amino acids. The CDR3 coding sequence is TGTGCCAGCAGCTTAGCGGATACGCAGTATTTT. It encodes CASSLADTQYF.

The J gene is TRBJ1-6, the V gene TRBV12-3 or TRBV12-4, with 7 bases identical to TRBD1. This CDR3 is built from 15 residues. V lost 6 bases to trimming and J lost 5 bases; unmatched junction nucleotides: 7. The CDR3 sequence is CASSRQGPDNSPLHF. CDR3 coding DNA: TGTGCCAGCAGCCGACAGGGTCCCGATAATTCACCCCTCCACTTT.

The chain couples TRBV6-5 to TRBJ2-7; D may match TRBD1 or TRBD2 (5 bases each). The CDR3 length is 13 residues. The germline V gene has CDR1 MNHEY and CDR2 SVGAGI. The ends were cut back, 5 bases at V and 7 bases at J, with 15 bases in the middle. DNA for the CDR3: TGTGCCAGCAGTCTCGACAGCCCGGGGGAGCAGTACTTC. It specifies CASSLDSPGEQYF.

This clonotype was seen a handful of times. The chain couples TRBV7-2 to TRBJ1-2; tentative D call: TRBD1 (5 bases). Germline lookup yields CDR1 SGHTA and CDR2 FQGNSA. The CDR3 is 17 amino acids. V was pared by 1 base and J by 4 bases, with 19 bases between. The DNA for the CDR3 is TGTGCCAGCAGCTTAGTCGAGGGCGGGGGAGTGGCCTATGGCTACACCTTC. Protein sequence: CASSLVEGGGVAYGYTF. Looking up the rest from reference TRBV7-2 and TRBJ1-2 gives the full variable domain: GAGVSQSPSNKVTEKGKDVELRCDPISGHTALYWYRQSLGQGLEFLIYFQGNSAPDKSGLPSDRFSAERTGGSVSTLTIQRTQQEDSAVYLCASSLVEGGGVAYGYTFGSGTRLTVV.

The J gene is TRBJ2-3, the V gene TRBV20-1; 11 bases map to TRBD2. The CDR3 spans 15 residues. The V segment lost 3 bases and the J segment 1 base; nucleotides outside the gene matches: 3. CDR1 is DFQATT and CDR2 is SNEGSKA in the germline V gene (reference sequence). The CDR3 DNA sequence: TGCAGTGCTAGCACTAGCGGGAGCGGCACAGATACGCAGTATTTT. Protein sequence: CSASTSGSGTDTQYF.

The V gene is TRBV24-1, the J gene TRBJ1-5; D gene unclear. The CDR3 consists of 13 residues. Germline CDR1 KGHDR, CDR2 SFDVKD. The germline V and J ends were trimmed by 5 bases and 5 bases, with 9 bases remaining between them. CDR3 DNA sequence: TGTGCCACCAGTGGAGGCGAGTATCAGCCCCAGCATTTT. This codes for CATSGGEYQPQHF.